The 26 T cell receptor beta chains below all came from one sample that was sequenced in a study of T cell responses to AZD1222 COVID-19 vaccine. Produced via immunoSEQ multiplex PCR; TCRdb's table is partial and in-frame only. The sample contains 55,000 to 80,000 clones, less than 90% of which appear only once. This sample comprised peripheral blood, obtained on day 0 of AZD1222 vaccination. These TCRs come from an adult in good health.

This rearrangement joins TRBV19 to TRBJ1-1, with D possibly being TRBD1 (5 bases). The CDR3 extends over 16 amino acids. Germline CDR1 and CDR2: LNHDA and SQIVND (reference sequence). Trimming pared 3 bases from V and 1 base from J, leaving 15 bases between. The CDR3 DNA follows: TGTGCCAGTAGTATCCCCCGGGCGACAGCGAACACTGAAGCTTTCTTT. Protein: CASSIPRATANTEAFF. Using reference TRBV19 and TRBJ1-1 for the parts outside the CDR3, the full variable domain is DGGITQSPKYLFRKEGQNVTLSCEQNLNHDAMYWYRQDPGQGLRLIYYSQIVNDFQKGDIAEGYSVSREKKESFPLTVTSAQKNPTAFYLCASSIPRATANTEAFFGQGTRLTVV.

This clone appeared once. J is TRBJ1-2 and V is TRBV5-4, with D unresolved. V lost 4 bases and J 0 bases, leaving 13 bases between the germline ends. The CDR3 is made up of 15 amino acids. The V gene's germline CDR1 is SGHNT and CDR2 YYREEE (reference sequence). CDR3 sequence: CASSLGGKANYGYTF. The CDR3 nucleotides read TGTGCCAGCAGCCTGGGTGGAAAGGCTAACTATGGCTACACCTTC.

The J gene is TRBJ1-4, the V gene TRBV18, with a weak D call TRBD1 (5 bases). The CDR3 contains 16 residues. Germline V lookup: CDR1 KGHSH, CDR2 LQKENI. The V end was cut by 5 bases, the J end by 4 bases, with 17 bases between. The CDR3 region has the DNA TGTGCCAGCTCAACCACCTTTAGTAGGGGTAATGAAAAACTGTTTTTT. It codes for CASSTTFSRGNEKLFF.

The gene calls are TRBV19 and TRBJ1-5; D call uncertain. Trimming took 5 bases from V and 0 from J, leaving 5 bases between them. Germline V gene sequence: CDR1 LNHDA, CDR2 SQIVND (reference sequence). CDR3 length equals 13 residues. This CDR3 reads CASSYNSNQPQHF. The CDR3 DNA reads as TGTGCCAGTAGTTACAATAGCAATCAGCCCCAGCATTTT.

J is TRBJ2-3 and V is TRBV11-3; the D is unclear. Germline loops: CDR1 SGHNT, CDR2 YENEEA. The V end was cut by 3 bases, the J end by 2 bases, with 6 bases between. CDR3 size: 13 residues. This CDR3 reads CASSFFNTDTQYF. The CDR3 coding sequence is TGTGCCAGCAGCTTTTTTAACACAGATACGCAGTATTTT.

The V gene is TRBV19, the J gene TRBJ1-2; D might be TRBD1 (6 bases). Trimming left V 10 bases short and J 2 bases short, with 17 bases between. Germline CDR1 and CDR2: LNHDA and SQIVND (reference sequence). The CDR3 runs to 14 residues. CDR3 coding DNA: TGTGCCATCCCCGACAGGTTGAACAACTATGGCTACACCTTC. Translating gives CAIPDRLNNYGYTF. Full variable domain (outside the CDR3, taken from reference TRBV19 and TRBJ1-2): DGGITQSPKYLFRKEGQNVTLSCEQNLNHDAMYWYRQDPGQGLRLIYYSQIVNDFQKGDIAEGYSVSREKKESFPLTVTSAQKNPTAFYLCAIPDRLNNYGYTFGSGTRLTVV.

The V and J genes are TRBV11-1 and TRBJ2-3, with D tentatively TRBD1 or TRBD2 (6 bases each). Germline loops: CDR1 SGHAT, CDR2 FQDESV (reference sequence). V lost 1 base and J 3 bases, leaving 11 bases between the germline ends. This CDR3 has 15 residues. This CDR3 reads CASSLDGGRTDTQYF. The DNA of the CDR3 is TGTGCCAGCAGCTTAGATGGGGGGCGGACAGATACGCAGTATTTT.

This clone has more than one count but fewer than ten. In nucleotides, the CDR3 is TGTGCCAGCAGTAATGGGGCGTATGGCTACACCTTC. Its protein is CASSNGAYGYTF. This chain connects TRBV6-5 to TRBJ1-2; a possible D gene is TRBD1 (5 bases). CDR3 size: 12 residues. Germline V gene sequence: CDR1 MNHEY, CDR2 SVGAGI. Trimming took 5 bases from V and 5 from J, leaving 9 bases between them.

CDR3 residues: CASRDRLFYGYTF. The CDR3 DNA sequence: TGTGCCAGCAGGGACCGACTTTTTTATGGCTACACCTTC. This sequence joins TRBV5-8 and TRBJ1-2; D unclear. CDR3 length equals 13 residues. V lost 5 bases and J 5 bases, leaving 13 bases between the germline ends. Germline CDR1 and CDR2: SGHTS and YDEGEE.

V usage is TRBV4-2 and J usage is TRBJ1-1; D is undetermined. Trimming stripped 7 bases from V and 5 bases from J, with 11 bases between. The germline V gene has CDR1 LGHNA and CDR2 YNFKEQ. The CDR3 loop spans 12 amino acids. The CDR3 bases are TGTGCCAGCACCAATGGGGTGACTGAAGCTTTCTTT. Protein: CASTNGVTEAFF.

A few counts support this clone. The chain is built from TRBV21-1 and TRBJ1-2. TRBV21-1 is a known pseudogene. The CDR3 length is 11 residues. This chain's CDR3 is CASRPIEGYTF. CDR3 nucleotide sequence: TGTGCCAGCAGGCCGATCGAGGGCTACACCTTC.

The chain recombines TRBV4-3 with TRBJ2-7, with D maybe TRBD2 (5 bases). Germline CDR1 is LGHNA and CDR2 is YSLEER. Trimming stripped 3 bases from V and 6 bases from J, with 12 bases between. The CDR3 runs to 13 residues. The CDR3 loop reads CASSHLEGGEQYF. CDR3 bases: TGCGCCAGCAGCCATCTCGAGGGCGGCGAGCAGTACTTC.

The J gene is TRBJ1-1, the V gene TRBV27; a weak D match, TRBD1 (5 bases). There are 16 residues in the CDR3. Trimming removed 8 bases at V and 6 bases at J, with 25 bases between. Germline V gives CDR1 MNHEY, CDR2 SMNVEV (reference sequence). CDR3 coding DNA: TGTGCCAGCTTTTTTTATACTGGGGGGAAGAGCGCTGAAGCTTTCTTT. It encodes CASFFYTGGKSAEAFF.

This rearrangement joins TRBV21-1 to TRBJ2-7; the D segment call TRBD2 is taken from the table without a DNA check. TRBV21-1 constitutes a pseudogene. The CDR3 has 16 residues. The chain's CDR3 is CASSADGGRFFYEQYF. CDR3 bases: TGTGCCAGCAGCGCCGATGGAGGGCGATTTTTCTACGAGCAGTACTTC.

This rearrangement joins TRBV18 to TRBJ1-2; no firm D call. Germline CDR1 reads KGHSH; CDR2 reads LQKENI. CDR3 size: 14 residues. Between the trimmed V and J ends, which lost 2 bases and 0 bases, there was a span of 7 bases. In nucleotides, the CDR3 is TGTGCCAGCTCACCAGGCAGCGCTAACTATGGCTACACCTTC. This encodes CASSPGSANYGYTF.

The chain uses TRBV28 and TRBJ2-7; 13 positions agree with TRBD2. The length of the CDR3 is 15 residues. V shed 9 bases and J 3 bases; nucleotides not matched to a gene: 8. Germline V gives CDR1 MDHEN, CDR2 SYDVKM. DNA for the CDR3: TGTGCCAGTACTGAGTGGACTAGCGGGAGCTACGAGCAGTACTTC. Translating gives CASTEWTSGSYEQYF.

The chain has TRBV7-3 and TRBJ2-2, with TRBD2 matching over 9 bases. This CDR3 is built from 17 residues. Looked up from germline, CDR1 is SGHTA and CDR2 is FQGTGA. Trimming took 0 bases from V and 7 from J; bases not matched to a gene: 9. The CDR3 protein is CASSLTYAGGPNGELFF. CDR3 bases: TGTGCCAGCAGCTTAACTTACGCGGGAGGGCCTAACGGGGAGCTGTTTTTT.

CDR3 sequence (DNA): TGTGCCAGCAGTTTACGGGACAGGGGCTACGAGCAGTACTTC. It encodes CASSLRDRGYEQYF. The chain recombines TRBV27 with TRBJ2-7; TRBD1 matches 10 bases. CDR3 length: 14 residues. The V gene's germline CDR1 is MNHEY and CDR2 SMNVEV (reference sequence). Germline trimming cut 2 bases from V and 3 bases from J; bases unmatched to any gene: 1.

V and J are TRBV28 and TRBJ1-5, with D hard to call. V was clipped by 6 bases and J by 0 bases, with 12 bases between them. Germline V CDR1 and CDR2: MDHEN, SYDVKM. The CDR3 loop spans 15 amino acids. CDR3 DNA: TGTGCCAGCAGGCGCCCCGGGGTTAGCAATCAGCCCCAGCATTTT. Translating it yields CASRRPGVSNQPQHF.

The V and J genes are TRBV5-1 and TRBJ1-3; D ambiguous. CDR3 size: 17 residues. Germline V gene lookup returns CDR1 SGHRS and CDR2 YFSETQ. Trimming removed 2 bases at V and 1 base at J, with 16 bases between. The CDR3 nucleotides read TGCGCCAGCAGCTTATCGGGGTCGGGATCATCTGGAAACACCATATATTTT. It is translated as CASSLSGSGSSGNTIYF.

V is TRBV6-5 and J is TRBJ1-1; the D gene is possibly TRBD1 (6 bases). Trimming cost V 2 bases and J 7 bases, with 11 bases left between them. From germline, CDR1 is MNHEY and CDR2 SVGAGI. The CDR3 has 13 residues. The CDR3 here is CASSYGGRGEAFF. CDR3 DNA sequence: TGTGCCAGCAGTTACGGGGGGCGCGGTGAAGCTTTCTTT.

V usage is TRBV29-1 and J usage is TRBJ1-1; D gene unclear. V lost 8 bases and J lost 0, with 13 bases in between. CDR1 and CDR2 (germline): SQVTM, ANQGSEA. This CDR3 has 13 amino acids. Here the CDR3 reads CSTMGLMNTEAFF. In DNA, the CDR3 is TGCAGCACCATGGGATTGATGAACACTGAAGCTTTCTTT. Full variable domain (missing parts from reference TRBV29-1 and TRBJ1-1): SAVISQKPSRDICQRGTSLTIQCQVDSQVTMMFWYRQQPGQSLTLIATANQGSEATYESGFVIDKFPISRPNLTFSTLTVSNMSPEDSSIYLCSTMGLMNTEAFFGQGTRLTVV.

This chain links TRBV28 with TRBJ2-1, with 8 bases matching TRBD2. Germline V gene sequence: CDR1 MDHEN, CDR2 SYDVKM. The CDR3 is 14 amino acids. V lost 8 bases to trimming and J lost 6 bases; unmatched junction nucleotides: 9. For the CDR3, the DNA is TGTGCCAGCGCAGAAAGCGGGAGTCTCAATGAGCAGTTCTTC. It encodes CASAESGSLNEQFF.

This chain uses TRBV6-5 with TRBJ1-4, with TRBD1 matching over 7 bases. CDR3 length: 14 residues. The junction had 4 bases not matched to a gene; V was cut back by 2 bases and J by 7 bases. CDR1 MNHEY and CDR2 SVGAGI come from the germline V gene. CDR3 in DNA: TGTGCCAGCAGTTACACAGGGGCTGGTGAAAAACTGTTTTTT. Protein: CASSYTGAGEKLFF.

The chain uses TRBV6-2 or TRBV6-3 and TRBJ2-7; the D gene is possibly TRBD2 (6 bases). The CDR3 extends over 13 amino acids. In germline, CDR1 is MNHEY, CDR2 SVGEGT. The V end was cut by 5 bases, the J end by 0 bases, with 8 bases between. CDR3 residues: CASSGRSSYEQYF. In DNA, the CDR3 is TGTGCCAGCAGTGGGAGGAGCTCCTACGAGCAGTACTTC.

This chain links TRBV19 with TRBJ1-1; 9 positions match TRBD1. V dropped 6 bases and J dropped 0; count of bases not matched to a gene: 11. This CDR3 contains 17 residues. CDR1 and CDR2 (germline): LNHDA, SQIVND (reference sequence). DNA of the CDR3: TGTGCCAGTAGCGACGTTATAACAGGGGGCCTGAACACTGAAGCTTTCTTT. Residues: CASSDVITGGLNTEAFF.